This TCR beta chain was observed in a study of T-cell reconstitution after alpha-beta-depleted transplantation in children. Study observations and caveats: Two months or so post-transplant, alpha-beta T cells reportedly derived from several hundred expanded graft clones. The high TCRbeta diversity at day 60 in some patients came from surviving recipient T cells and thymic progenitors. Most T-cell counts and diversity one year after the transplant came from T cells that were newly produced.

The CDR3 loop spans 15 amino acids. Unmatched junction bases numbered 9, after V lost 5 bases and J lost 5 bases. Germline-derived CDR1 and CDR2 are MNHEY and SMNVEV (reference sequence). In its sample, this clonotype was seen many times. Its antigen is still unknown. Unique molecular identifiers were used in preparing the TCRbeta library. TCRdb recomputed calls from the PCR reads with MiXCR, one row per CDR3 protein. The sample has roughly 28,000 distinct CDR3 sequences, 18% seen once. This clonotype was obtained from a male patient between 2 and 10 years old who had a stem cell transplant for acute lymphoblastic leukemia, so the T cells may come from the graft donor. Source: PBMCs, mostly from graft donor cells, taken 60 days after TCRalphabeta/CD19-depleted stem cell transplant. The J gene is TRBJ2-7, the V gene TRBV27; TRBD2 agrees at 10 bases. CDR3 protein: CASSISSGSRHEQYF. The CDR3 DNA reads as TGTGCCAGCAGTATTTCTAGCGGGAGTCGCCACGAGCAGTACTTC.